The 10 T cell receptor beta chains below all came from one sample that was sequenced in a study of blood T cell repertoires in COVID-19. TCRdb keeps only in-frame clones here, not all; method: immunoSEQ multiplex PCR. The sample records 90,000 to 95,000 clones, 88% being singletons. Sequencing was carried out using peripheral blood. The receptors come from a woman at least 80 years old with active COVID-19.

The CDR3 region has the DNA TGCGCCAGCAGCTTGGGGCAGGGGAACTATGGCTACACCTTC. This gives the protein CASSLGQGNYGYTF. The gene calls are TRBV5-1 and TRBJ1-2, with D tentatively TRBD1 (6 bases). Trimming shortened V by 0 bases and J by 2 bases, and 8 bases separated the two germline ends. The CDR3 has 14 residues. Per germline, CDR1 SGHRS and CDR2 YFSETQ.

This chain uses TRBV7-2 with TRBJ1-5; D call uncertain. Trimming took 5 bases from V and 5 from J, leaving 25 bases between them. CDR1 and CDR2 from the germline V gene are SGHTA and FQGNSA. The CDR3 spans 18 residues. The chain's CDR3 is CASSSTGPLQLEDQPQHF. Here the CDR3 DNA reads TGTGCCAGCAGCAGCACCGGGCCCCTACAGTTGGAGGATCAGCCCCAGCATTTT.

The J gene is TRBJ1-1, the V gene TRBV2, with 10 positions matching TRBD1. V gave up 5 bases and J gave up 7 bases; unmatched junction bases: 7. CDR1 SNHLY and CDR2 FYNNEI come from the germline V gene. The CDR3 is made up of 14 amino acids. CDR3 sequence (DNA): TGTGCCAGCAGTATTGACAGGGGGCAGGGTGAAGCTTTCTTT. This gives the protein CASSIDRGQGEAFF.

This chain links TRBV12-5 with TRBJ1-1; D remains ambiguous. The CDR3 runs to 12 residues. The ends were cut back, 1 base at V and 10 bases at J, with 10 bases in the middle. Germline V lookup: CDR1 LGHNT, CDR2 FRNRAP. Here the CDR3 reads CASGLDSSVAFF. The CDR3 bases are TGTGCTAGTGGTTTGGACAGTAGTGTAGCTTTCTTT.

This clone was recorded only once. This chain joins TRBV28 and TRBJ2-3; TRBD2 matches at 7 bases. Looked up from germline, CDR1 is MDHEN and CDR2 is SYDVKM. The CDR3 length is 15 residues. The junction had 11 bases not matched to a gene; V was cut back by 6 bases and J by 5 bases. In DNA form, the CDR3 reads TGTGCCAGCAGCCTAGAGGCGGGAGTTAAAGATACGCAGTATTTT. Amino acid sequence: CASSLEAGVKDTQYF.

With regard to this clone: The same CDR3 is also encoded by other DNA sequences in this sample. In nucleotides, the CDR3 is TGTGCCAGCTCATCGAGCTCCTACGAGCAGTACTTC. It yields the protein CASSSSSYEQYF. This chain uses TRBV18 with TRBJ2-7, with no clear D. CDR3 length: 12 residues. The V gene's germline CDR1 is KGHSH and CDR2 LQKENI. Trimming removed 5 bases from V and 0 bases from J, with 5 bases in between.

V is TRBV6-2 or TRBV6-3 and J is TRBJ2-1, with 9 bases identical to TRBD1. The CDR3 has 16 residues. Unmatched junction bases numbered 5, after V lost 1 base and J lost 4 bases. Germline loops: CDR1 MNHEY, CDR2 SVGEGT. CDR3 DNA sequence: TGTGCCAGCAGTTACTTCGGACAGGGGCCGTACAATGAGCAGTTCTTC. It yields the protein CASSYFGQGPYNEQFF.

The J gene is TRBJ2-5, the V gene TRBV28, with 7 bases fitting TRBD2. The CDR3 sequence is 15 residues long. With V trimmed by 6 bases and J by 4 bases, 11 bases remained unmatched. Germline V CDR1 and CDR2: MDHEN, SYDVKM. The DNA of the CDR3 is TGTGCCAGCAGCCCCGACGGGAGGTCGGGAGAGACCCAGTACTTC. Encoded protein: CASSPDGRSGETQYF. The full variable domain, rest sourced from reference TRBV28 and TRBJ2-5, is DVKVTQSSRYLVKRTGEKVFLECVQDMDHENMFWYRQDPGLGLRLIYFSYDVKMKEKGDIPEGYSVSREKKERFSLILESASTNQTSMYLCASSPDGRSGETQYFGPGTRLLVL.

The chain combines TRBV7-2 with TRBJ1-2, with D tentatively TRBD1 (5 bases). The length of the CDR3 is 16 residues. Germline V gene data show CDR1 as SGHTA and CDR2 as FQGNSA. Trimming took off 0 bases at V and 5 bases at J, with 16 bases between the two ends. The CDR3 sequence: CASSLARQGGRYGYTF. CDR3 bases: TGTGCCAGCAGCTTAGCCCGGCAGGGAGGAAGATATGGCTACACCTTC.

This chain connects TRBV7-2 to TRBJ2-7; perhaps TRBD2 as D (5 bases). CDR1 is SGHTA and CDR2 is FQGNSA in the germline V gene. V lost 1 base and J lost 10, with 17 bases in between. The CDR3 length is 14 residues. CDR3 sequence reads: CASSLGTSKTGQYF. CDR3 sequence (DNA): TGTGCCAGCAGCTTAGGGACCTCCAAAACGGGACAGTACTTC.